The rows below give T cell receptor beta chains drawn from one sample of a study of blood T cell repertoires in COVID-19. This table comes from immunoSEQ multiplex PCR, and its TCRdb copy is limited to in-frame clones, with some not included. This table holds about 280,000 clones, 83% found once. Sequenced material: peripheral blood. The receptors originated from a woman between 50 and 59 years old who had recovered from COVID-19. The CDR3 runs from the conserved cysteine through the conserved F or W. Fields, in order: D gene, J gene, V gene, CDR3 length, clone size, CDR3 DNA, CDR3 protein. D genes are given only for firm matches. Size is stated for part of the rows, as once, few or many counts, or as a class when the clone is expanded.

D gene: .
J gene: TRBJ2-3
V gene: TRBV28
CDR3 length: 15
clone size: once
CDR3 DNA: TGTGCCAGCAGTTTATTCCGCGGGACGACAGATACGCAGTATTTT
CDR3 protein: CASSLFRGTTDTQYF

D gene: TRBD1
J gene: TRBJ2-2
V gene: TRBV9
CDR3 length: 13
clone size: .
CDR3 DNA: TGTGCCAGCAGCACGGGACAGCGCGGGGAGCTGTTTTTT
CDR3 protein: CASSTGQRGELFF

D gene: .
J gene: TRBJ2-1
V gene: TRBV7-3
CDR3 length: 16
clone size: .
CDR3 DNA: TGTGCCAGCAGCTTAAACCGGGACATAAGCTACAATGAGCAGTTCTTC
CDR3 protein: CASSLNRDISYNEQFF

D gene: .
J gene: TRBJ2-1
V gene: TRBV9
CDR3 length: 12
clone size: .
CDR3 DNA: TGTGCCAGCAGCCTATCTAGCTTTGAGCAGTTCTTC
CDR3 protein: CASSLSSFEQFF

D gene: .
J gene: TRBJ1-4
V gene: TRBV2
CDR3 length: 14
clone size: .
CDR3 DNA: TGTGCCAGCAGTGACAGGCCCGTGGGTGAAAAACTGTTTTTT
CDR3 protein: CASSDRPVGEKLFF

D gene: TRBD1
J gene: TRBJ1-2
V gene: TRBV29-1
CDR3 length: 11
clone size: .
CDR3 DNA: TGCAGCGCCCCAGACAGGGATGGCTACACCTTC
CDR3 protein: CSAPDRDGYTF

D gene: .
J gene: TRBJ1-2
V gene: TRBV14
CDR3 length: 18
clone size: few
CDR3 DNA: TGTGCCAGCAGCCAAGACGTGGGCAGGGGTCGATCATCTTATGGCTACACCTTC
CDR3 protein: CASSQDVGRGRSSYGYTF

D gene: .
J gene: TRBJ2-3
V gene: TRBV21-1
CDR3 length: 19
clone size: .
CDR3 DNA: TGTGCCAGCAGCAAAGAAGATCCGTTCAGGGAGGGGGGTACAGATACGCAGTATTTT
CDR3 protein: CASSKEDPFREGGTDTQYF

D gene: .
J gene: TRBJ2-3
V gene: TRBV2
CDR3 length: 17
clone size: .
CDR3 DNA: TGTGCCAGCAGTCCTCCACGACAGCGTTTGTACACAGATACGCAGTATTTT
CDR3 protein: CASSPPRQRLYTDTQYF

D gene: .
J gene: TRBJ1-4
V gene: TRBV6-5
CDR3 length: 15
clone size: .
CDR3 DNA: TGTGCCAGCAGTCTTGACACGCTGCCTAATGAAAAACTGTTTTTT
CDR3 protein: CASSLDTLPNEKLFF

D gene: TRBD2
J gene: TRBJ2-1
V gene: TRBV4-1
CDR3 length: 18
clone size: once
CDR3 DNA: TGCGCCAGCAGCCAAGATAGTCAACTAGCGGGGAGAAACAATGAGCAGTTCTTC
CDR3 protein: CASSQDSQLAGRNNEQFF

D gene: TRBD2
J gene: TRBJ2-1
V gene: TRBV18
CDR3 length: 16
clone size: .
CDR3 DNA: TGTGCCAGCTCACCGGGACTAGCGGGGGCCAACAATGAGCAGTTCTTC
CDR3 protein: CASSPGLAGANNEQFF

D gene: .
J gene: TRBJ2-1
V gene: TRBV6-4
CDR3 length: 16
clone size: .
CDR3 DNA: TGTGCCAGCAGTGACTCGGGGGCCAGCTCCTACAATGAGCAGTTCTTC
CDR3 protein: CASSDSGASSYNEQFF

D gene: TRBD2
J gene: TRBJ2-1
V gene: TRBV2
CDR3 length: 14
clone size: .
CDR3 DNA: TGTGCCAGCATCAGTAGCGGGGGGAGATATGAGCAGTTCTTC
CDR3 protein: CASISSGGRYEQFF

D gene: .
J gene: TRBJ2-7
V gene: TRBV27
CDR3 length: 15
clone size: .
CDR3 DNA: TGTGCCAGCAGACCGAGGACAGTAGGGGTATACGAGCAGTACTTC
CDR3 protein: CASRPRTVGVYEQYF

D gene: .
J gene: TRBJ2-5
V gene: TRBV11-2
CDR3 length: 17
clone size: .
CDR3 DNA: TGTGCCAGCAGCGACCCCCTAAGGGTCGGGAGCCAAGAGACCCAGTACTTC
CDR3 protein: CASSDPLRVGSQETQYF

D gene: TRBD2
J gene: TRBJ2-5
V gene: TRBV19
CDR3 length: 16
clone size: once
CDR3 DNA: TGTGCCAGTAGTATTGGGACTAGCGGGAGTGGAGAGACCCAGTACTTC
CDR3 protein: CASSIGTSGSGETQYF